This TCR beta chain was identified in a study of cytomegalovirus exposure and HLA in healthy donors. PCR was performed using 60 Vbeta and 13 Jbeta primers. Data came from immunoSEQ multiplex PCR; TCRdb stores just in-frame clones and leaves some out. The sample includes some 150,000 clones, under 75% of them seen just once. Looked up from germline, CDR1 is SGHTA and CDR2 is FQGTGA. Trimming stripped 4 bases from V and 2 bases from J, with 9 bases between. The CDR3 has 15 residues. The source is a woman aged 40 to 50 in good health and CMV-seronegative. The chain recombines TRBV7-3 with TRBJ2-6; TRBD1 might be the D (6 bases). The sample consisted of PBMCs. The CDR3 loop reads CASSSQGTGANVLTF. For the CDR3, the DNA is TGTGCCAGCAGCTCTCAGGGGACTGGGGCCAACGTCCTGACTTTC.